Listed below are T cell receptor beta chains from one sample, sequenced in a study of OX40 agonist ivuxolimab in advanced cancers. Assay used: immunoSEQ multiplex PCR; TCRdb lists only in-frame clones, some missing. Among about 77,000 clones, 85% to 95% were seen once, and the ten largest hold about 20%. The specimen comprised CD4+ or CD8+ T cells sorted from blood, sampled in a trial of the OX40 agonist ivuxolimab. These receptor sequences come from an adult with an advanced solid tumor such as melanoma, head and neck, liver or kidney cancer. The CDR3 runs from the conserved cysteine through the conserved F or W. The D gene is left open where the match is weak. The size field is filled for only some rows; it gives once, few, many or a size class.

j_call: TRBJ2-7; v_call: TRBV5-1; d_call: TRBD1; clone_size: NA; cdr3_nt: TGCGCCAGCAGACCGGGACAGGGGTCCTACGAGCAGTACTTC; cdr3_aa: CASRPGQGSYEQYF
j_call: TRBJ2-1; v_call: TRBV6-5; d_call: NA; clone_size: NA; cdr3_nt: TGTGCCAGCAGTTACTACGCGAACAATGAGCAGTTCTTC; cdr3_aa: CASSYYANNEQFF
j_call: TRBJ2-5; v_call: TRBV19; d_call: NA; clone_size: NA; cdr3_nt: TGTGCCAGTAGTCCCCCGACTGGGCTGGAGACCCAGTACTTC; cdr3_aa: CASSPPTGLETQYF
j_call: TRBJ2-5; v_call: TRBV9; d_call: TRBD2; clone_size: NA; cdr3_nt: TGTGCCAGCAGCGTAGCGGTAGCGGGGAACCAAGAGACCCAGTACTTC; cdr3_aa: CASSVAVAGNQETQYF
j_call: TRBJ2-1; v_call: TRBV7-3; d_call: NA; clone_size: NA; cdr3_nt: TGTGCCAGCGGGGCTGAGTGGGGGAATGAGCAGTTCTTC; cdr3_aa: CASGAEWGNEQFF
j_call: TRBJ1-5; v_call: TRBV28; d_call: NA; clone_size: NA; cdr3_nt: TGTGCCAGCGGGACGAGGCCCCAGCATTTT; cdr3_aa: CASGTRPQHF
j_call: TRBJ2-3; v_call: TRBV4-1; d_call: TRBD2; clone_size: NA; cdr3_nt: TGCGCCAGCAGCCTCGAACTAGCGGGAGTTTCAACTAGCACAGATACGCAGTATTTT; cdr3_aa: CASSLELAGVSTSTDTQYF
j_call: TRBJ2-7; v_call: TRBV6-5; d_call: TRBD1; clone_size: NA; cdr3_nt: TGTGCCAGCAGTTACACCCAGACAGGGGCCTACGAGCAGTACTTC; cdr3_aa: CASSYTQTGAYEQYF
j_call: TRBJ1-2; v_call: TRBV29-1; d_call: NA; clone_size: NA; cdr3_nt: TGCAGCGTTGAAGATCTGCCCCAGGGGCACTATGGCTACACCTTC; cdr3_aa: CSVEDLPQGHYGYTF
j_call: TRBJ2-1; v_call: TRBV7-3; d_call: TRBD2; clone_size: NA; cdr3_nt: TGTGCCAGCAGCGCCTCACTAGCGGGACTGGGTGAGCAGTTCTTC; cdr3_aa: CASSASLAGLGEQFF
j_call: TRBJ1-2; v_call: TRBV7-9; d_call: NA; clone_size: NA; cdr3_nt: TGTGCCAGCAGGCGGAGTGGGACCGAGGGCTACACCTTC; cdr3_aa: CASRRSGTEGYTF
j_call: TRBJ2-3; v_call: TRBV7-9; d_call: NA; clone_size: NA; cdr3_nt: TGTGCCAGCAGCTTATCTTCTAGCACAGATACGCAGTATTTT; cdr3_aa: CASSLSSSTDTQYF
j_call: TRBJ1-2; v_call: TRBV29-1; d_call: NA; clone_size: NA; cdr3_nt: TGCAGCGTTGAAACGGGCTATGGCTACACCTTC; cdr3_aa: CSVETGYGYTF
j_call: TRBJ1-4; v_call: TRBV7-9; d_call: NA; clone_size: NA; cdr3_nt: TGTGCCAGCAGCGGTGACAGGCCTGCAACTAATGAAAAACTGTTTTTT; cdr3_aa: CASSGDRPATNEKLFF
j_call: TRBJ2-1; v_call: TRBV7-6; d_call: NA; clone_size: NA; cdr3_nt: TGTGCCAGCAGCTTACAAGCGGAGGGCTACAATGAGCAGTTCTTC; cdr3_aa: CASSLQAEGYNEQFF
j_call: TRBJ1-2; v_call: TRBV4-3; d_call: NA; clone_size: NA; cdr3_nt: TGCGCCAGCAGCCAACAGTCGAACTATGGCTACACCTTC; cdr3_aa: CASSQQSNYGYTF
j_call: TRBJ2-3; v_call: TRBV4-2; d_call: TRBD1; clone_size: once; cdr3_nt: TGTGCCAGCAGCCAAGACAGGGGGTTGGGCACAGATACGCAGTATTTT; cdr3_aa: CASSQDRGLGTDTQYF
j_call: TRBJ2-7; v_call: TRBV7-9; d_call: NA; clone_size: NA; cdr3_nt: TGTGCCAGCAGCTTACCCACAACCTACGAGCAGTACTTC; cdr3_aa: CASSLPTTYEQYF
j_call: TRBJ2-7; v_call: TRBV5-1; d_call: TRBD1; clone_size: NA; cdr3_nt: TGCGCCAGCAGCTGGAGGGACAGGGAGGACGAGCAGTACTTC; cdr3_aa: CASSWRDREDEQYF
j_call: TRBJ1-4; v_call: TRBV25-1; d_call: NA; clone_size: NA; cdr3_nt: TGTGCCAGCAGTGAACAACAGGGCTTAAATGAAAAACTGTTTTTT; cdr3_aa: CASSEQQGLNEKLFF
j_call: TRBJ2-3; v_call: TRBV27; d_call: TRBD2; clone_size: NA; cdr3_nt: TGTGCCAGCACCCTCGGACTAGCGGGAAGGACAGATACGCAGTATTTT; cdr3_aa: CASTLGLAGRTDTQYF
j_call: TRBJ2-7; v_call: TRBV28; d_call: TRBD2; clone_size: once; cdr3_nt: TGTGCCAGCAGTTTATATAGCGGGAGCTCCTACGAGCAGTACTTC; cdr3_aa: CASSLYSGSSYEQYF
j_call: TRBJ2-7; v_call: TRBV9; d_call: NA; clone_size: NA; cdr3_nt: TGTGCCAGCAGCGTAGATAGGGGGGCCCCAATTTACGAGCAGTACTTC; cdr3_aa: CASSVDRGAPIYEQYF
j_call: TRBJ2-1; v_call: TRBV29-1; d_call: NA; clone_size: NA; cdr3_nt: TGCAGCGTGAACAAGGAAAACATGTACAATGAGCAGTTCTTC; cdr3_aa: CSVNKENMYNEQFF
j_call: TRBJ2-3; v_call: TRBV5-1; d_call: TRBD1; clone_size: NA; cdr3_nt: TGCGCCAGCAGCACCGACAGGGGCGATACGCAGTATTTT; cdr3_aa: CASSTDRGDTQYF
j_call: TRBJ1-4; v_call: TRBV6-5; d_call: NA; clone_size: NA; cdr3_nt: TGTGCCAGCAGTTACTCTACGGGAATTGACAATGAAAAACTGTTTTTT; cdr3_aa: CASSYSTGIDNEKLFF
j_call: TRBJ1-4; v_call: TRBV14; d_call: NA; clone_size: NA; cdr3_nt: TGTGCCAGCAGCCGGAGTACAGGGTCTTATGAAAAACTGTTTTTT; cdr3_aa: CASSRSTGSYEKLFF
j_call: TRBJ1-1; v_call: TRBV5-4; d_call: NA; clone_size: NA; cdr3_nt: TGTGCCAGCAGCTTGGCAGCAGGGCAGATCACTGAAGCTTTCTTT; cdr3_aa: CASSLAAGQITEAFF
j_call: TRBJ2-5; v_call: TRBV5-4; d_call: TRBD1; clone_size: NA; cdr3_nt: TGTGCCAGCAGCTCAACCGGGACAGGGGTAGAGACCCAGTACTTC; cdr3_aa: CASSSTGTGVETQYF
j_call: TRBJ1-4; v_call: TRBV27; d_call: NA; clone_size: NA; cdr3_nt: TGTGCCAGCAGTTTTAGGGTATACAGGGTACCCGAAAAACTGTTTTTT; cdr3_aa: CASSFRVYRVPEKLFF